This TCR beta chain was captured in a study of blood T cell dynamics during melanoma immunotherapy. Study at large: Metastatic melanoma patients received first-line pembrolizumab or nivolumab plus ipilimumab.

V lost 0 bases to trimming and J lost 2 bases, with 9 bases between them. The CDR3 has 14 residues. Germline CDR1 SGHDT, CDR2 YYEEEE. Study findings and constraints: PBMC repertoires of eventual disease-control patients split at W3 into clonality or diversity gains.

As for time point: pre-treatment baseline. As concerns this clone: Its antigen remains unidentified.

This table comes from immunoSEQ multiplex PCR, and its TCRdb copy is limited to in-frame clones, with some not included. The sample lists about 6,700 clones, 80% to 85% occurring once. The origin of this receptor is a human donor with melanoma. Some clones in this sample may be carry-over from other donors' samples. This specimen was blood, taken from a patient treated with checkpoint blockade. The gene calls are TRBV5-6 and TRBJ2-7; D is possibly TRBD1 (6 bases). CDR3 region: CASSLGQAAYEQYF. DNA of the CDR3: TGTGCCAGCAGCTTGGGACAGGCAGCCTACGAGCAGTACTTC.